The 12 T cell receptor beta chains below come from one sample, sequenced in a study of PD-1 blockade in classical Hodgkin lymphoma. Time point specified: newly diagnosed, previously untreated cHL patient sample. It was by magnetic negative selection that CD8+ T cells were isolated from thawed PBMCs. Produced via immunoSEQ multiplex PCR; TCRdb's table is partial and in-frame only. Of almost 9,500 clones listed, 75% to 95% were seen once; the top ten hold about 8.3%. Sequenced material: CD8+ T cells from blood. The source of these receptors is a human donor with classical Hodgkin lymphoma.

CDR3 amino acids: CASSIGWTASSYEQYF. CDR3 DNA: TGTGCCAGTAGTATCGGCTGGACGGCCAGCTCCTACGAGCAGTACTTC. The rearrangement joins TRBV19 to TRBJ2-7, with D uncertain. Trimming cost V 3 bases and J 0 bases, with 15 bases left between them. There are 16 residues in the CDR3. The germline gives CDR1 LNHDA, CDR2 SQIVND (reference sequence).

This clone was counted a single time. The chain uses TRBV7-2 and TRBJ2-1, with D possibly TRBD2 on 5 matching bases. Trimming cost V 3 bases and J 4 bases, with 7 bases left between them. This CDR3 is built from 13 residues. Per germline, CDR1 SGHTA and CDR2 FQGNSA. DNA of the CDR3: TGTGCCAGCAGCTTGTCGGGGTACAATGAGCAGTTCTTC. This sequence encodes CASSLSGYNEQFF.

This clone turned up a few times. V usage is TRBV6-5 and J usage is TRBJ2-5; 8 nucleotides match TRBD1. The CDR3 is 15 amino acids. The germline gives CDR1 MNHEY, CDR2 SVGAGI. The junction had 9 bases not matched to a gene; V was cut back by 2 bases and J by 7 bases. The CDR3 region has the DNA TGTGCCAGCAGTTACCGACAGGGGACTTACGGGACCCAGTACTTC. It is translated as CASSYRQGTYGTQYF.

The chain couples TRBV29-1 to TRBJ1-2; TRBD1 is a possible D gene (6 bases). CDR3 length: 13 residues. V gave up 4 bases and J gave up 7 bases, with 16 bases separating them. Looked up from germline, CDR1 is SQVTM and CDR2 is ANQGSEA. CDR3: CSVGGGAVVGYTF. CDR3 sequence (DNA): TGCAGCGTTGGGGGGGGCGCCGTAGTTGGCTACACCTTC.

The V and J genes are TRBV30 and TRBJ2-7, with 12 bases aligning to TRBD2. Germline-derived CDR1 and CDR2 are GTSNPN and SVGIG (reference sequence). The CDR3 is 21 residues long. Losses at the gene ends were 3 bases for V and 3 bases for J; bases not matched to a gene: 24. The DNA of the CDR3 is TGTGCCTGGAGCGAGAGGTACCGGGACAGGAGTACTAGCGGGAGGTTCTACGAGCAGTACTTC. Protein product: CAWSERYRDRSTSGRFYEQYF.

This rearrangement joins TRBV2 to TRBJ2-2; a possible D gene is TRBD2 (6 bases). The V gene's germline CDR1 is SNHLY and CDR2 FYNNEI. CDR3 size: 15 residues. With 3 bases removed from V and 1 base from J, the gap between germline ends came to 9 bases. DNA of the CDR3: TGTGCCAGCAGTGATAAGGAGGGGAACACCGGGGAGCTGTTTTTT. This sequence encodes CASSDKEGNTGELFF.

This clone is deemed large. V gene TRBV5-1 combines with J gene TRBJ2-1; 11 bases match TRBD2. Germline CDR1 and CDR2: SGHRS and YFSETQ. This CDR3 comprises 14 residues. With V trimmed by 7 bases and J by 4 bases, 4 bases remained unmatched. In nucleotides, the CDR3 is TGCGCCAGCCAAAGGACTAGCGGGTACAATGAGCAGTTCTTC. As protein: CASQRTSGYNEQFF.

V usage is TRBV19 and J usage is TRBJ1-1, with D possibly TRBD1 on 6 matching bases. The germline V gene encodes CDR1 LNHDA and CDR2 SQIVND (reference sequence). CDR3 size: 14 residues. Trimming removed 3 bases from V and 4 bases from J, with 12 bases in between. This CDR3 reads CASSMAGAITEAFF. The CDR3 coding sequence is TGTGCCAGTAGTATGGCGGGGGCCATCACTGAAGCTTTCTTT.

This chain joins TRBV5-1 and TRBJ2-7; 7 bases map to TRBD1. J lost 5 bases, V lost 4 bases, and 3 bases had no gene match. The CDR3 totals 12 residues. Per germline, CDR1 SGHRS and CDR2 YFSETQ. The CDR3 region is CASSDDRDEQYF. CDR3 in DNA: TGCGCCAGCAGCGATGACAGGGACGAGCAGTACTTC. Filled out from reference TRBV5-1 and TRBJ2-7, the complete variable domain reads KAGVTQTPRYLIKTRGQQVTLSCSPISGHRSVSWYQQTPGQGLQFLFEYFSETQRNKGNFPGRFSGRQFSNSRSEMNVSTLELGDSALYLCASSDDRDEQYFGPGTRLTVT.

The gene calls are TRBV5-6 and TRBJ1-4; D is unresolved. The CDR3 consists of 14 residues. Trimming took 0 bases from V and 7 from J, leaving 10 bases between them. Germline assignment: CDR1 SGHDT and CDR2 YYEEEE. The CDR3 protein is CASSLAGLREKLFF. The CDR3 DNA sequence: TGTGCCAGCAGCTTGGCGGGGTTGCGTGAAAAACTGTTTTTT.

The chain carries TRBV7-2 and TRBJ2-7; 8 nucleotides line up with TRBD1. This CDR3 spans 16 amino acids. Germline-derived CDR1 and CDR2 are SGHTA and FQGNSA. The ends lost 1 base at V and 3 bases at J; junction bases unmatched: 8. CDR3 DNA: TGTGCCAGCAGCTTAGAGGGACAGGAAAAGTTCTACGAGCAGTACTTC. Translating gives CASSLEGQEKFYEQYF.

The CDR3 bases are TGTGCCAGCTCACCGGCGCACTATGGCTACACCTTC. Translating gives CASSPAHYGYTF. V and J are TRBV18 and TRBJ1-2; no clear D. V lost 3 bases and J lost 3, with 5 bases in between. Looked up from germline, CDR1 is KGHSH and CDR2 is LQKENI. CDR3 length: 12 residues.